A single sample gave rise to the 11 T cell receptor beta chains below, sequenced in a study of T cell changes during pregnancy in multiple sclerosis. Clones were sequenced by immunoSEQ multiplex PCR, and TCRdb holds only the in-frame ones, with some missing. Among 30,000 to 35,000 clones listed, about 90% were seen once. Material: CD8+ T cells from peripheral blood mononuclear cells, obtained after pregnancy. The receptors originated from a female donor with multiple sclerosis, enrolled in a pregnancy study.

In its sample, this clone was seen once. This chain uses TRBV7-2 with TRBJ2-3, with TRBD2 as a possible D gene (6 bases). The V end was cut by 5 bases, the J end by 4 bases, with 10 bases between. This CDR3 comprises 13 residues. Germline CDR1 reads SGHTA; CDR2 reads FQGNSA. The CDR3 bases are TGTGCCAGCAGCCTGGGCGGGGCAGATACGCAGTATTTT. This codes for CASSLGGADTQYF.

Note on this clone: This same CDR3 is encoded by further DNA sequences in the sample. In DNA, the CDR3 is TGTGCCAGCAGCTTGGGCGGGGGGAGCACAGATACGCAGTATTTT. This translates into CASSLGGGSTDTQYF. The rearrangement links TRBV11-2 to TRBJ2-3, with 8 bases aligning to TRBD2. The length of the CDR3 is 15 residues. CDR1 is SGHAT and CDR2 is FQNNGV in the germline V gene. V shed 3 bases and J 0 bases; nucleotides not matched to a gene: 2.

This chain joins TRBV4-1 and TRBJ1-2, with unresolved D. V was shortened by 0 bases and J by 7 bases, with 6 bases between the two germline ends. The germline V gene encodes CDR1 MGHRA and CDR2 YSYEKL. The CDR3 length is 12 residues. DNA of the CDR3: TGCGCCAGCAGCCAAGATCCAGGTGGCTACACCTTC. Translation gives CASSQDPGGYTF.

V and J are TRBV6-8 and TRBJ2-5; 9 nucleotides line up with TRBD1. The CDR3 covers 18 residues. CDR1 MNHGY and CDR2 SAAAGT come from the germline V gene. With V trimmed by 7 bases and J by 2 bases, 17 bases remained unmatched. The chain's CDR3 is CASTKGQGGGALQETQYF. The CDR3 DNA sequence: TGTGCCAGCACGAAGGGACAGGGTGGGGGAGCCCTTCAAGAGACCCAGTACTTC.

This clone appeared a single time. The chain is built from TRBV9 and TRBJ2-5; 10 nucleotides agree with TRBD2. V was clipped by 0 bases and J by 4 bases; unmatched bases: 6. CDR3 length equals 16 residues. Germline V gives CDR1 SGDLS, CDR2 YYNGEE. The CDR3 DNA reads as TGTGCCAGCAGCGTAGGTCAGCGGGGGGGCCCAGAGACCCAGTACTTC. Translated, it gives CASSVGQRGGPETQYF.

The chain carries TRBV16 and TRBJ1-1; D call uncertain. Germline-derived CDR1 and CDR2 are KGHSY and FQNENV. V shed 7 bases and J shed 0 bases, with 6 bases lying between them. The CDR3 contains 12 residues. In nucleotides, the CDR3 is TGTGCCAGCACCAGGATGAACACTGAAGCTTTCTTT. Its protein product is CASTRMNTEAFF.

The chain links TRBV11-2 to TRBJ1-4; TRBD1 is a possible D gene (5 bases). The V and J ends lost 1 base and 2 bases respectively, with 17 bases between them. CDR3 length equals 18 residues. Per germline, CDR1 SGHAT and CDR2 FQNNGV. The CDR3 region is CASSLVPQGYGTNEKLFF. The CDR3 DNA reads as TGTGCCAGCAGCTTAGTTCCCCAGGGTTACGGGACTAATGAAAAACTGTTTTTT. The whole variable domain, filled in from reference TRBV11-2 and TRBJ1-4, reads EAGVAQSPRYKIIEKRQSVAFWCNPISGHATLYWYQQILGQGPKLLIQFQNNGVVDDSQLPKDRFSAERLKGVDSTLKIQPAKLEDSAVYLCASSLVPQGYGTNEKLFFGSGTQLSVL.

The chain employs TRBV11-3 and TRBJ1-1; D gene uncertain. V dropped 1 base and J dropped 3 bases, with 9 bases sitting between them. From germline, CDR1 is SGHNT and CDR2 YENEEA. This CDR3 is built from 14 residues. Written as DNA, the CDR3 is TGTGCCAGCAGCTTAGGGCCGGCGGACACTGAAGCTTTCTTT. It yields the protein CASSLGPADTEAFF.

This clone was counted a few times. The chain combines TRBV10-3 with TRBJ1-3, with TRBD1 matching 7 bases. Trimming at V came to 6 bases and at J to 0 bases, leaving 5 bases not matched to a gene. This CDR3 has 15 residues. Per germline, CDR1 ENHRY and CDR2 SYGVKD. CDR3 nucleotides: TGTGCCATCAGCGAGACAGGGAGCTCTGGAAACACCATATATTTT. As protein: CAISETGSSGNTIYF.

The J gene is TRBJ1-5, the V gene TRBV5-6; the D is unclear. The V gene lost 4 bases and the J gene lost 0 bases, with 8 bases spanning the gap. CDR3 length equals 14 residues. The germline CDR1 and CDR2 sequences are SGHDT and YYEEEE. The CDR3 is CASSGGNSNQPQHF. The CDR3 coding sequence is TGTGCCAGCAGCGGCGGTAATAGCAATCAGCCCCAGCATTTT.

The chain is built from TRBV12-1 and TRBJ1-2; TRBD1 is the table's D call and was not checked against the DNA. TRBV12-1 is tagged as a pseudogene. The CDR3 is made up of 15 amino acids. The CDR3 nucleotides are TGTGCCAGCAGCTTGGTGACCGGGACAGGGGGAGGCTACACCTTC. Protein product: CASSLVTGTGGGYTF.